This T cell receptor beta chain was recorded in a study of blood T cell repertoires in COVID-19. Study overall: From the United States, Italy and Spain came samples of acute and convalescent COVID-19. PBMCs, B-cell-depleted T cells, or T cells provided the cDNA or gDNA that made up the material.

In the original workflow: By means of reference gene primer amplification, nucleated cell counts were estimated. Libraries were prepared by immunoSEQ multiplex PCR; TCRdb keeps only in-frame clonotypes and omits some of them. V and J calls plus clone size are reproduced from that table; the DNA served to infer D and trimming. The sample has approximately 100,000 clones; around 90% are singletons. The CDR3 is 13 amino acids. V lost 4 bases to trimming and J lost 5 bases; unmatched junction nucleotides: 2. The V call is TRBV12-3 or TRBV12-4, the J call TRBJ2-7; the match to TRBD1 covers 10 bases. This receptor was taken from a woman older than 75 in a cohort sampled during active COVID-19. Input material: peripheral blood. CDR3 residues: CASSSGTGDEQYF. The CDR3 DNA sequence: TGTGCCAGCAGTTCCGGGACAGGGGACGAGCAGTACTTC.